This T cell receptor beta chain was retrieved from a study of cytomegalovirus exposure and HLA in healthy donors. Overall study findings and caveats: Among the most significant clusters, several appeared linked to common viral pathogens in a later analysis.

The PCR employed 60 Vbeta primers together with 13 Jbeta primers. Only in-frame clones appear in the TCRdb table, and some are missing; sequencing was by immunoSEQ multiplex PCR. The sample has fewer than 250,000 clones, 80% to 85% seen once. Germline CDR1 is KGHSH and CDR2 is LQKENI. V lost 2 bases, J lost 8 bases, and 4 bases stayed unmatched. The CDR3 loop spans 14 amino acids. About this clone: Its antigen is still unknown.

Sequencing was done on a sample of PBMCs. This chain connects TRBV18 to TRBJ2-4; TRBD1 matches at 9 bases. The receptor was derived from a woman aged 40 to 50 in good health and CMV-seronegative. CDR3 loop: CASSPRTGEDIQYF. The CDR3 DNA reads TGTGCCAGCTCACCAAGGACAGGGGAGGACATTCAGTACTTC.